This TCR beta chain was retrieved from a study of blood T cell repertoires in COVID-19. Using immunoSEQ multiplex PCR, the repertoire was profiled, and TCRdb retains in-frame clones only, with some absent. The sample comprises roughly 200,000 clones, 90% of which are singletons, and about 0.66% rests with the top ten. Germline assignment: CDR1 SGDLS and CDR2 YYNGEE. The CDR3 is 17 amino acids. Trimming took 0 bases from V and 4 from J; bases not matched to a gene: 10. V is TRBV9 and J is TRBJ1-3, with 7 nucleotides matching TRBD1. The origin of this receptor is a man aged 50 to 59 with acute or convalescent COVID-19. The sample consisted of peripheral blood. Here the CDR3 reads CASSVGSRQGFGNTIYF. The CDR3 DNA is TGTGCCAGCAGCGTAGGATCTAGACAGGGCTTCGGAAACACCATATATTTT.